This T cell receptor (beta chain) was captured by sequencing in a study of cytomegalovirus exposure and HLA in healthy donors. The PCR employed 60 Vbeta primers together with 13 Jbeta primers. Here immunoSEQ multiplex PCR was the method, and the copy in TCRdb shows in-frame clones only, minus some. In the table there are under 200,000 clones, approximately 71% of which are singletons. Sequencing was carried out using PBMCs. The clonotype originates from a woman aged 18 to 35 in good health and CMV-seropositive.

Here the CDR3 reads CASSLASGGYEQFF. CDR3 sequence (DNA): TGTGCCAGCAGTCTGGCCTCAGGGGGCTATGAGCAGTTCTTC. The chain links TRBV28 to TRBJ2-1, with 8 positions matching TRBD1. The CDR3 contains 14 residues. The junction had 8 bases not matched to a gene; V was cut back by 5 bases and J by 8 bases. From germline, CDR1 is MDHEN and CDR2 SYDVKM.